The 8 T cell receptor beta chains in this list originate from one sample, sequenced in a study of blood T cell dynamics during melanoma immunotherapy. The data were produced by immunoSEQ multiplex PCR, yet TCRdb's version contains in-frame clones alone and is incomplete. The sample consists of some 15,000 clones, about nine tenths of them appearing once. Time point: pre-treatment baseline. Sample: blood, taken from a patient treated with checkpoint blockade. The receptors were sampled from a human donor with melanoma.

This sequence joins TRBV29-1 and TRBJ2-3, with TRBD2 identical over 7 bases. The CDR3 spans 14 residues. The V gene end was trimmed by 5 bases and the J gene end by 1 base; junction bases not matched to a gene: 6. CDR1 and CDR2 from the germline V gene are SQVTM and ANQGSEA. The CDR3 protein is CSVTSGVGTDTQYF. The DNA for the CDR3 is TGCAGCGTTACCAGCGGGGTGGGCACAGATACGCAGTATTTT.

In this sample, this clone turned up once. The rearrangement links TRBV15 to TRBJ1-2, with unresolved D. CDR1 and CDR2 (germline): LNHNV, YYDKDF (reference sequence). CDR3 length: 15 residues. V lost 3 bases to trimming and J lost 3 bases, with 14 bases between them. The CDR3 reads CATSRPPPTYYGYTF. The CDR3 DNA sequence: TGTGCCACCAGCAGGCCCCCTCCGACGTACTATGGCTACACCTTC.

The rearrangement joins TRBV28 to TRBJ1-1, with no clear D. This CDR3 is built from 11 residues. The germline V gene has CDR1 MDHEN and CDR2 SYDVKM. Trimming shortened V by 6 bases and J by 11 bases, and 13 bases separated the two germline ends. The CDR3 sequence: CASRASGKAFF. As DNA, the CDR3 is TGTGCCAGCAGGGCGAGCGGGAAGGCTTTCTTT.

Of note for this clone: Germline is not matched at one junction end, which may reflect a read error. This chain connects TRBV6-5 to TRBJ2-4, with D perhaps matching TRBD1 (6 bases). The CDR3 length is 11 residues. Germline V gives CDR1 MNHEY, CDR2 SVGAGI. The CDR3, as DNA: TGTGCCAGCAAGGGGGAAAAGGGCCTGAGGTTC. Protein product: CASKGEKGLRF.

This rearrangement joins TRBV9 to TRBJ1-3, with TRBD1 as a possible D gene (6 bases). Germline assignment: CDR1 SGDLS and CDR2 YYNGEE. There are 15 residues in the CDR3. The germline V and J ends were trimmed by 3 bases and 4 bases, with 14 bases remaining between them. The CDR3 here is CASSAEGGHGNTIYF. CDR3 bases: TGTGCCAGCAGCGCGGAGGGGGGTCACGGAAACACCATATATTTT.

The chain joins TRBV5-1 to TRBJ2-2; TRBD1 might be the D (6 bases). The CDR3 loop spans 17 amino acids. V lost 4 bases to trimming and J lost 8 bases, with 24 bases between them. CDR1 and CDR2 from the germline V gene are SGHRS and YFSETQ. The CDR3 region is CASSPLGTRVRRGELFF. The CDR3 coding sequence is TGCGCCAGCAGCCCCCTGGGGACAAGGGTGCGAAGGGGGGAGCTGTTTTTT.

CDR3 protein: CASSHRGHEQFF. Here the CDR3 DNA reads TGTGCCAGCAGTCACAGGGGTCATGAGCAGTTCTTC. This sequence joins TRBV7-9 and TRBJ2-1, with 7 bases aligning to TRBD1. CDR3 length equals 12 residues. After removal of 6 bases from V and 8 bases from J, the junction contained 4 bases not matched to a gene. CDR1 is SEHNR, CDR2 FQNEAQ, per germline (reference sequence).

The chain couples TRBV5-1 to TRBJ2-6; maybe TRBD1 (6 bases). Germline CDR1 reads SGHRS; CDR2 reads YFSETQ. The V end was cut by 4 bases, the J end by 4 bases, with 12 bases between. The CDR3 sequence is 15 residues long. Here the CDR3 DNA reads TGCGCCAGCAGCATACAGGGTTCCGGGGCCAACGTCCTGACTTTC. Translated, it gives CASSIQGSGANVLTF.